This T cell receptor (beta chain) was documented in a study of OX40 agonist ivuxolimab in advanced cancers. In the study overall: Ivuxolimab, which is an agonistic anti-OX40 (CD134) antibody, was administered to the patients. Every 2 weeks, ivuxolimab was infused into the patients intravenously at between 0.01 and 10 mg/kg. Study observations and caveats: Expansion of clones was among the lowest in partial responders at 0.1-3.0 mg/kg.

V gave up 3 bases and J gave up 4 bases; unmatched junction bases: 3. Germline values: CDR1 SGHVS, CDR2 FQNEAQ. The CDR3 length is 15 residues. Here immunoSEQ multiplex PCR was the method, and the copy in TCRdb shows in-frame clones only, minus some. The sample has approximately 11,000 clones, under 80% seen once. This clone appeared many times. The antigen is unknown. The receptor was derived from an adult with an advanced solid tumor such as melanoma, head and neck, liver or kidney cancer. The V call is TRBV7-8, the J call TRBJ2-3; 11 nucleotides match TRBD2. Source: CD4+ or CD8+ T cells sorted from blood, taken in a trial of the OX40 agonist ivuxolimab. The CDR3, as DNA: TGTGCCAGCAGCTTGACTAGCGGGAAGGCAGATACGCAGTATTTT. Encoded protein: CASSLTSGKADTQYF.